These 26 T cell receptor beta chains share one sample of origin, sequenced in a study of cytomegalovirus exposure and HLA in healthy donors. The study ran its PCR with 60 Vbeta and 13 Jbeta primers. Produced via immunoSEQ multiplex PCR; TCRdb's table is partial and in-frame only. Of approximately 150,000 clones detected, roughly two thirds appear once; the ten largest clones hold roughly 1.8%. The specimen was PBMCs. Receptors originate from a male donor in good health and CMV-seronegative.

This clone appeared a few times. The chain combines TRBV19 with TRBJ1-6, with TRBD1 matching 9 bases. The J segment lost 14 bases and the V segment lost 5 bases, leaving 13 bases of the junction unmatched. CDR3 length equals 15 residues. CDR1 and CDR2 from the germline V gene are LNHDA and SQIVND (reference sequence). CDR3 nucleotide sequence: TGTGCCAGTAGTTTATCCGGGACAGGGTTCGCGACCCTCCACTTT. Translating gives CASSLSGTGFATLHF.

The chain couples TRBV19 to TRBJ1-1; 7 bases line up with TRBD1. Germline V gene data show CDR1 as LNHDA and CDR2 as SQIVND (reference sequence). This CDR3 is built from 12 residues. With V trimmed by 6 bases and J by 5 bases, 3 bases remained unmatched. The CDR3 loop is CASRDRETEAFF. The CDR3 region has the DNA TGTGCCAGTAGAGACAGGGAAACTGAAGCTTTCTTT.

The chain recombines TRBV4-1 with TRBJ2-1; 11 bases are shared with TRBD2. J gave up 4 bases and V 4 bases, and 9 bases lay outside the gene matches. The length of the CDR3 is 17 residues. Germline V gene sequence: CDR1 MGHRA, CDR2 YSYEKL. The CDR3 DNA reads TGCGCCAGCAGCCCCATAGCCCTAGCGGGGGGTTACAATGAGCAGTTCTTC. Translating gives CASSPIALAGGYNEQFF.

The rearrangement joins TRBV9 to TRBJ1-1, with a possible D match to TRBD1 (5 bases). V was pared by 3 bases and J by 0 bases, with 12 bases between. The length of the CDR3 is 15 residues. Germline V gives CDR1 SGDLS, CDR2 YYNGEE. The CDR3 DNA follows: TGTGCCAGCAGCGCGGCAGGGAGGATGAACACTGAAGCTTTCTTT. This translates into CASSAAGRMNTEAFF.

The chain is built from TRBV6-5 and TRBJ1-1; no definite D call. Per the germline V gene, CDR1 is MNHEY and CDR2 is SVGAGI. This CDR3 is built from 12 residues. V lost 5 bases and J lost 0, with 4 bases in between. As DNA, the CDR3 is TGTGCCAGCAGTCGGGTGAACACTGAAGCTTTCTTT. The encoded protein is CASSRVNTEAFF.

CDR3 protein: CATSRDLRDSGNTIYF. The CDR3 nucleotides are TGTGCCACCAGCAGAGATTTAAGAGACTCTGGAAACACCATATATTTT. The chain carries TRBV15 and TRBJ1-3, with no clear D. This CDR3 comprises 16 residues. Deletions cut 0 bases from V and 0 bases from J, with 9 bases between. CDR1 and CDR2 from the germline V gene are LNHNV and YYDKDF (reference sequence).

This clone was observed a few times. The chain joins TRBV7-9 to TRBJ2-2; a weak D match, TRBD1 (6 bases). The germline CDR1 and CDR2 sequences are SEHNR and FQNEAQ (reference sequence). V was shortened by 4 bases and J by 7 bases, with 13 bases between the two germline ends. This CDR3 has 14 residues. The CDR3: CASSYNQGNGELFF. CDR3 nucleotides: TGTGCCAGCAGCTACAACCAGGGGAACGGGGAGCTGTTTTTT.

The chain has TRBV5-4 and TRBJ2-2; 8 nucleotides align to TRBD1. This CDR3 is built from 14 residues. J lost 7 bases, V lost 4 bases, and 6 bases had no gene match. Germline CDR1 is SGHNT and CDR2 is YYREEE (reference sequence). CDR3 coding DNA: TGTGCCAGCAGCCGCGACAGGGGAGGCGGGGAGCTGTTTTTT. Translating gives CASSRDRGGGELFF. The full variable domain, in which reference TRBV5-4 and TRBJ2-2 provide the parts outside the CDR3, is ETGVTQSPTHLIKTRGQQVTLRCSSQSGHNTVSWYQQALGQGPQFIFQYYREEENGRGNFPPRFSGLQFPNYSSELNVNALELDDSALYLCASSRDRGGGELFFGEGSRLTVL.

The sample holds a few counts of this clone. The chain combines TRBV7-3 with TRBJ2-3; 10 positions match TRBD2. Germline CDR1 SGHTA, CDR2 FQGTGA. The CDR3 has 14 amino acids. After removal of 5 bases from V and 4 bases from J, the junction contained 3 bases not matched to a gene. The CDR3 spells CASSPGLAADTQYF. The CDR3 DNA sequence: TGTGCCAGCAGCCCTGGACTAGCGGCAGATACGCAGTATTTT.

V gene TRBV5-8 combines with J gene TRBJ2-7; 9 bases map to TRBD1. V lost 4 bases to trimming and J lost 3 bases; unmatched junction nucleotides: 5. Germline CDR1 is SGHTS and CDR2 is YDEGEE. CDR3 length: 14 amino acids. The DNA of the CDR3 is TGTGCCAGCAGCGCCTCGACAGGGGGCTACGAGCAGTACTTC. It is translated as CASSASTGGYEQYF.

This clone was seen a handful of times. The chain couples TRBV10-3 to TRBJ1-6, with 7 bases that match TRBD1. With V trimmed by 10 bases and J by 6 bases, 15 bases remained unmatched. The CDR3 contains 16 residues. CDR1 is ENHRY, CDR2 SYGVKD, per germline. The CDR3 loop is CATRGPGQTINSPLHF. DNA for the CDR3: TGTGCCACCCGAGGTCCGGGACAGACAATTAATTCACCCCTCCACTTT.

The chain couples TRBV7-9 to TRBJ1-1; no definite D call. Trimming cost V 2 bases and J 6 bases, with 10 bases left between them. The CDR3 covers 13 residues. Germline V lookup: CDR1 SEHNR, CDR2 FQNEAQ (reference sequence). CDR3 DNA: TGTGCCAGCAGCTTAACAGAGAGACCTGAAGCTTTCTTT. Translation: CASSLTERPEAFF.

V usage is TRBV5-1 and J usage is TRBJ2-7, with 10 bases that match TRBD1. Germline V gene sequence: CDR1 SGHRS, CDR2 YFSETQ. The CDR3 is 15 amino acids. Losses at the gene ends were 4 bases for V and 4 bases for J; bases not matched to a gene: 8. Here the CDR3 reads CASSILPGQGYEQYF. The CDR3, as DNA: TGCGCCAGCAGCATTCTCCCGGGACAGGGGTACGAGCAGTACTTC.

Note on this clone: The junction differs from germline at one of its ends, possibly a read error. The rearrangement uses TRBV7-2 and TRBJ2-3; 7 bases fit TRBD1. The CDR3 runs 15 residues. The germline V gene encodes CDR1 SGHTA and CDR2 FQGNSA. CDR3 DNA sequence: TGTGCCAGCAGCCTCGACAGGGAACACACAGATACGCAGTGTTTT. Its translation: CASSLDREHTDTQCF.

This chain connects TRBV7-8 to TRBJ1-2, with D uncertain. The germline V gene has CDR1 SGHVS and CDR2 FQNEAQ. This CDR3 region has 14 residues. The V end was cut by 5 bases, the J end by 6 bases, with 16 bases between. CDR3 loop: CASSQSPDRDGYTF. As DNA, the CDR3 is TGTGCCAGCAGCCAGAGTCCAGACCGGGATGGCTACACCTTC.

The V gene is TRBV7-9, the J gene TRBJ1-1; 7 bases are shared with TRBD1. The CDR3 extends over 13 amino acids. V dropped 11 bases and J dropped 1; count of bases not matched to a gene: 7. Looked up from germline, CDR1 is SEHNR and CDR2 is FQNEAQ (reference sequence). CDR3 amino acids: CAGGRQGNTEAFF. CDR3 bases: TGTGCCGGTGGGAGACAGGGGAACACTGAAGCTTTCTTT.

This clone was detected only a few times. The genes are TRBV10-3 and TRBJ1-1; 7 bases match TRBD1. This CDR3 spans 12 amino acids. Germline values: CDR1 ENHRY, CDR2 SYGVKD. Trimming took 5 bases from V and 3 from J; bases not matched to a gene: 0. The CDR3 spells CAISTGDTEAFF. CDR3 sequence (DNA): TGTGCCATCAGTACAGGGGACACTGAAGCTTTCTTT.

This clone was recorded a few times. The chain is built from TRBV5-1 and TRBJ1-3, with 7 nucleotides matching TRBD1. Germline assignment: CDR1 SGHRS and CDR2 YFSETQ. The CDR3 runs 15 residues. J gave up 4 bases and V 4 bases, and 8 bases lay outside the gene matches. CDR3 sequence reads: CASSREGAEGNTIYF. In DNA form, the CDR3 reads TGCGCCAGCAGCCGGGAGGGGGCGGAAGGAAACACCATATATTTT.

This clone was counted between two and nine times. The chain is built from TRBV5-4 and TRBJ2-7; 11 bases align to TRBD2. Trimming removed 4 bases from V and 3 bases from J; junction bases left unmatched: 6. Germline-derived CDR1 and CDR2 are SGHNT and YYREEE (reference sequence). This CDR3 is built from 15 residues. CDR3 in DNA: TGTGCCAGCAGCCCCAGACTAGCGGGGAGCTACGAGCAGTACTTC. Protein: CASSPRLAGSYEQYF.

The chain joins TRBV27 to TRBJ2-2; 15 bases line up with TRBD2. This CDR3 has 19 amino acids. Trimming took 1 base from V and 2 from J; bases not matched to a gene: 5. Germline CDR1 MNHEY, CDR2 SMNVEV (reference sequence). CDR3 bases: TGTGCCAGCAGTTTATGGGGGACTAGCGGGGGGATAAACACCGGGGAGCTGTTTTTT. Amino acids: CASSLWGTSGGINTGELFF.

CDR3 loop: CSVQGSYNEQFF. The DNA for the CDR3 is TGCAGCGTCCAGGGTTCCTACAATGAGCAGTTCTTC. This chain joins TRBV29-1 and TRBJ2-1, with D maybe TRBD1 (5 bases). Trimming pared 6 bases from V and 1 base from J, leaving 7 bases between. The germline V gene encodes CDR1 SQVTM and CDR2 ANQGSEA. The CDR3 loop spans 12 amino acids.

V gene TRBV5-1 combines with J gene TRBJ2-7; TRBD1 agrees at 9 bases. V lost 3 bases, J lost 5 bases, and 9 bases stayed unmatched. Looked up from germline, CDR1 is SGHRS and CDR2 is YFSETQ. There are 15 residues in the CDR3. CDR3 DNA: TGCGCCAGCAGCTCGGACAGGGGTGCGGGGAACGAGCAGTACTTC. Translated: CASSSDRGAGNEQYF. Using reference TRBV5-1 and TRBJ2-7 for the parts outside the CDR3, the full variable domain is KAGVTQTPRYLIKTRGQQVTLSCSPISGHRSVSWYQQTPGQGLQFLFEYFSETQRNKGNFPGRFSGRQFSNSRSEMNVSTLELGDSALYLCASSSDRGAGNEQYFGPGTRLTVT.

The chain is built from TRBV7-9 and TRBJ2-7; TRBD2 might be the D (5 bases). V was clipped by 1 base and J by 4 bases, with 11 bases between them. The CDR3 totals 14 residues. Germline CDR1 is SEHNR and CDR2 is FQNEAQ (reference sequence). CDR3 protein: CASSLGRDAYEQYF. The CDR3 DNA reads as TGTGCCAGCAGCTTAGGTCGGGATGCTTACGAGCAGTACTTC.

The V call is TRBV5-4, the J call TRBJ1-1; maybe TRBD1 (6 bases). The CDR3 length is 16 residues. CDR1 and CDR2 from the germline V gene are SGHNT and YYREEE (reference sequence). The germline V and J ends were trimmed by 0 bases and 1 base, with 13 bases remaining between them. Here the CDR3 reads CASSLGQGTTNTEAFF. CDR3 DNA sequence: TGTGCCAGCAGCTTGGGGCAGGGGACCACGAACACTGAAGCTTTCTTT.

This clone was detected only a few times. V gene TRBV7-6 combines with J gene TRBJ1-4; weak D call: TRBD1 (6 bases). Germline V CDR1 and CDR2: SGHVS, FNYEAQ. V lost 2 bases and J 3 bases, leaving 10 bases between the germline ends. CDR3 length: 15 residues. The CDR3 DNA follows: TGTGCCAGCAGCTTATTCTCAGGGGCTAATGAAAAACTGTTTTTT. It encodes CASSLFSGANEKLFF.

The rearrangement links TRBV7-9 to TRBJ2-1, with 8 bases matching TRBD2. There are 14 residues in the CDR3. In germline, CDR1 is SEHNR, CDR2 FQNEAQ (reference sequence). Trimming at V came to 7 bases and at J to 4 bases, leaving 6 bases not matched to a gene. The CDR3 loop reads CASTDSGAYNEQFF. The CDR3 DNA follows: TGTGCCAGCACCGATAGCGGGGCTTACAATGAGCAGTTCTTC.